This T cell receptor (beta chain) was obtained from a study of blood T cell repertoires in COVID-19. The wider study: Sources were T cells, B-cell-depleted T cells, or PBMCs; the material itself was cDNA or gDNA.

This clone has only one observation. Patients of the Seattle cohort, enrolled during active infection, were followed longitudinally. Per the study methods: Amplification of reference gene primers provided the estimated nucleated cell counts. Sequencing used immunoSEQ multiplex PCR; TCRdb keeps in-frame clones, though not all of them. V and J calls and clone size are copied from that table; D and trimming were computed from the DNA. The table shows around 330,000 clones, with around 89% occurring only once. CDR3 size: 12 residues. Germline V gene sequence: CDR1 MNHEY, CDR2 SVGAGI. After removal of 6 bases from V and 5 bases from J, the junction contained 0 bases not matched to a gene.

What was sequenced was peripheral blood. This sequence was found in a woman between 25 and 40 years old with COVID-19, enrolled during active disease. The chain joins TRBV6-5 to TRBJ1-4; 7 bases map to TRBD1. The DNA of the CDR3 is TGTGCCAGCAGGGGACAGAATGAAAAACTGTTTTTT. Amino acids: CASRGQNEKLFF.